Presented here are 29 T cell receptor beta chains from one specimen sequenced in a study of CD8+ T cells in alopecia areata. Investigators isolated RNA and reverse transcribed it into cDNA to act as the sequencing template. Clones were sequenced by immunoSEQ multiplex PCR, and TCRdb holds only the in-frame ones, with some missing. The data contain roughly 100,000 clones, 86% of them singletons. Treatment described: oral pan-JAK inhibitor, 5-10 mg twice daily. The sequenced sample was CD8+ T cells sorted from blood, obtained at approximately week 34, from a patient treated with tofacitinib. These receptors all come from a human donor with alopecia areata.

V and J are TRBV29-1 and TRBJ2-1; 11 nucleotides match TRBD2. The germline V gene encodes CDR1 SQVTM and CDR2 ANQGSEA. The CDR3 length is 14 residues. Trimming at V came to 7 bases and at J to 6 bases, leaving 8 bases not matched to a gene. The CDR3 DNA reads TGCAGCGCCGGCCGACTAGCGGGGAGCAATGAGCAGTTCTTC. Translated: CSAGRLAGSNEQFF.

The CDR3 region is CASSFGVLDRGDEQYF. As DNA, the CDR3 is TGTGCCAGCAGCTTCGGTGTGCTGGACAGGGGCGACGAGCAGTACTTC. The chain joins TRBV5-6 to TRBJ2-7, with 9 bases that match TRBD1. Germline assignment: CDR1 SGHDT and CDR2 YYEEEE. The ends lost 2 bases at V and 5 bases at J; junction bases unmatched: 11. CDR3 length: 16 residues.

The genes are TRBV9 and TRBJ1-2, with D perhaps TRBD1 (5 bases). There are 13 residues in the CDR3. The V end was cut by 3 bases, the J end by 4 bases, with 10 bases between. Germline assignment: CDR1 SGDLS and CDR2 YYNGEE. In nucleotides, the CDR3 is TGTGCCAGCAGCGAGACAGCTTTCTATGGCTACACCTTC. This codes for CASSETAFYGYTF.

CDR3 protein: CASSFKGGNEYEQYF. CDR3 nucleotide sequence: TGTGCCAGCAGCTTTAAGGGGGGAAATGAGTACGAGCAGTACTTC. The V and J genes are TRBV7-6 and TRBJ2-7, with D possibly being TRBD1 or TRBD2 (6 bases each). Trimming stripped 3 bases from V and 4 bases from J, with 16 bases between. The CDR3 is 15 amino acids. CDR1 is SGHVS and CDR2 is FNYEAQ in the germline V gene. The full variable domain, completed using reference TRBV7-6 and TRBJ2-7, is GAGVSQSPRYKVTKRGQDVALRCDPISGHVSLYWYRQALGQGPEFLTYFNYEAQQDKSGLPNDRFSAERPEGSISTLTIQRTEQRDSAMYRCASSFKGGNEYEQYFGPGTRLTVT.

This clone was recorded only once. The chain recombines TRBV7-9 with TRBJ2-5, with D maybe TRBD1 (6 bases). The end of the DNA aligns better with TRBJ2-7, so the J call may be wrong. CDR1 and CDR2 (germline): SEHNR, FQNEAQ (reference sequence). CDR3 size: 13 residues. CDR3 protein: CASSEQGSYEQYF. The CDR3 region has the DNA TGTGCCAGCAGCGAACAGGGTTCCTACGAGCAGTACTTC.

The chain employs TRBV4-1 and TRBJ2-5; 10 bases are a match to TRBD2. CDR1 is MGHRA and CDR2 is YSYEKL in the germline V gene. The V gene end was trimmed by 1 base and the J gene end by 1 base; junction bases not matched to a gene: 3. The CDR3 spans 16 residues. CDR3 loop: CASSQVLAGVQETQYF. The CDR3 DNA sequence: TGCGCCAGCAGCCAAGTCCTAGCGGGGGTCCAAGAGACCCAGTACTTC.

This clone was found a few times. The chain uses TRBV11-2 and TRBJ2-3, with D perhaps matching TRBD1 (6 bases). The ends were cut back, 1 base at V and 4 bases at J, with 9 bases in the middle. This CDR3 spans 14 amino acids. Germline V gives CDR1 SGHAT, CDR2 FQNNGV. CDR3 amino acids: CASSLVPGADTQYF. The CDR3 nucleotides read TGTGCCAGCAGCTTAGTCCCAGGGGCAGATACGCAGTATTTT.

J is TRBJ1-1 and V is TRBV14, with no clear D. Trimming removed 1 base from V and 4 bases from J, with 7 bases in between. Germline CDR1 and CDR2: SGHDN and FVKESK. There are 13 residues in the CDR3. This CDR3 reads CASSQVLVTEAFF. Here the CDR3 DNA reads TGTGCCAGCAGCCAAGTTCTGGTCACTGAAGCTTTCTTT.

This clone has a single count. The chain employs TRBV19 and TRBJ2-1, with 15 positions matching TRBD2. In germline, CDR1 is LNHDA, CDR2 SQIVND (reference sequence). The CDR3 sequence is 19 residues long. J lost 5 bases, V lost 7 bases, and 15 bases had no gene match. This CDR3 reads CASTGGLAGGRVPDNEQFF. CDR3 nucleotides: TGTGCCAGTACGGGGGGACTAGCGGGAGGACGGGTCCCCGACAATGAGCAGTTCTTC.

This chain connects TRBV4-1 to TRBJ2-5, with 8 bases fitting TRBD1. The J call may be faulty, since TRBJ2-7 better matches the DNA end. Germline values: CDR1 MGHRA, CDR2 YSYEKL. This CDR3 contains 14 residues. CDR3 nucleotide sequence: TGCGCCAGCAGCCCGATGGACAGGGCCTACGAGCAGTACTTC. Translated: CASSPMDRAYEQYF.

The chain employs TRBV5-5 and TRBJ2-7, with 16 bases identical to TRBD2. There are 17 residues in the CDR3. J gave up 0 bases and V 3 bases, and 3 bases lay outside the gene matches. The V gene's germline CDR1 is SGHKS and CDR2 YYEKEE (reference sequence). The CDR3 DNA follows: TGTGCCAGCAGCTCGGGACTAGCGGGAGGGAGCTCCTACGAGCAGTACTTC. It codes for CASSSGLAGGSSYEQYF.

The chain uses TRBV29-1 and TRBJ2-1; no reliable D call. CDR1 and CDR2 (germline): SQVTM, ANQGSEA. The CDR3 is made up of 11 amino acids. V was trimmed by 6 bases and J by 3 bases, leaving 6 bases between them. In DNA form, the CDR3 reads TGCAGCGTAATCGGCTACAATGAGCAGTTCTTC. This encodes CSVIGYNEQFF.

CDR3 amino acids: CASSSRPTGEGNEQFF. CDR3 bases: TGTGCCAGCAGCTCACGCCCTACGGGAGAGGGGAATGAGCAGTTCTTC. The gene calls are TRBV7-6 and TRBJ2-1, with D possibly being TRBD2 (6 bases). The CDR3 is 16 amino acids. V lost 4 bases, J lost 7 bases, and 20 bases lay in between. CDR1 is SGHVS and CDR2 is FNYEAQ in the germline V gene.

The chain is built from TRBV5-1 and TRBJ1-1, with a tentative D call TRBD1 (5 bases). The CDR3 extends over 16 amino acids. Trimming stripped 3 bases from V and 0 bases from J, with 15 bases between. CDR1 and CDR2 from the germline V gene are SGHRS and YFSETQ. The CDR3 DNA sequence: TGCGCCAGCAGCTCCCCGGGACGGTACATGAACACTGAAGCTTTCTTT. This translates into CASSSPGRYMNTEAFF. Variable domain in full (rest from reference TRBV5-1 and TRBJ1-1): KAGVTQTPRYLIKTRGQQVTLSCSPISGHRSVSWYQQTPGQGLQFLFEYFSETQRNKGNFPGRFSGRQFSNSRSEMNVSTLELGDSALYLCASSSPGRYMNTEAFFGQGTRLTVV.

The rearrangement joins TRBV6-6 to TRBJ1-5; tentatively, D is TRBD1 (5 bases). The CDR3 is 15 amino acids. Germline V CDR1 and CDR2: MNHNY, SVGAGI (reference sequence). V was cut by 6 bases and J by 4 bases, with 16 bases left in between. This CDR3 reads CASSYREEGNQPQHF. Here the CDR3 DNA reads TGTGCCAGCAGCTATCGAGAAGAGGGGAATCAGCCCCAGCATTTT.

The V and J genes are TRBV7-9 and TRBJ2-1; 11 nucleotides align to TRBD2. From germline, CDR1 is SEHNR and CDR2 FQNEAQ (reference sequence). This CDR3 has 16 residues. With 5 bases clipped from V and 6 bases from J, the junction kept 9 bases outside the gene matches. The CDR3: CASSLGVGLAANEQFF. The CDR3 bases are TGTGCCAGCAGCCTAGGGGTGGGACTAGCGGCCAATGAGCAGTTCTTC.

The V and J genes are TRBV6-4 and TRBJ1-1; D is perhaps TRBD1 (5 bases). The V gene's germline CDR1 is MRHNA and CDR2 SNTAGT. The CDR3 length is 14 residues. The ends were cut back, 6 bases at V and 0 bases at J, with 11 bases in the middle. The CDR3 spells CASRDGAVNTEAFF. The CDR3, as DNA: TGTGCCAGCAGAGATGGGGCTGTGAACACTGAAGCTTTCTTT.

This chain uses TRBV4-1 with TRBJ2-7; D gene uncertain. Deletions cut 0 bases from V and 3 bases from J, with 12 bases between. The CDR3 has 15 amino acids. Germline CDR1 MGHRA, CDR2 YSYEKL. The CDR3 here is CASSQEAQRNYEQYF. For the CDR3, the DNA is TGCGCCAGCAGCCAAGAAGCCCAGAGGAACTACGAGCAGTACTTC.

The J gene is TRBJ2-7, the V gene TRBV7-6; TRBD2 might be the D (5 bases). Deletions cut 2 bases from V and 0 bases from J, with 8 bases between. Per germline, CDR1 SGHVS and CDR2 FNYEAQ. This CDR3 comprises 14 residues. The CDR3 DNA is TGTGCCAGCAGCTTAAAAGGGAGCTCCTACGAGCAGTACTTC. This codes for CASSLKGSSYEQYF. The entire variable domain, with the rest obtained from reference TRBV7-6 and TRBJ2-7, is as follows: GAGVSQSPRYKVTKRGQDVALRCDPISGHVSLYWYRQALGQGPEFLTYFNYEAQQDKSGLPNDRFSAERPEGSISTLTIQRTEQRDSAMYRCASSLKGSSYEQYFGPGTRLTVT.

V usage is TRBV7-3 and J usage is TRBJ2-1; D is unresolved. CDR1 and CDR2 from the germline V gene are SGHTA and FQGTGA. Between the trimmed V and J ends, which lost 1 base and 2 bases, there was a span of 12 bases. The CDR3 totals 16 residues. CDR3 residues: CASSLKVTPPYNEQFF. As DNA, the CDR3 is TGTGCCAGCAGCTTAAAGGTAACTCCACCCTACAATGAGCAGTTCTTC.

This clone was seen a few times. The sample holds other DNA sequences that translate to the same CDR3. This chain uses TRBV7-9 with TRBJ2-1; D uncertain. Trimming stripped 1 base from V and 7 bases from J, with 5 bases between. Per the germline V gene, CDR1 is SEHNR and CDR2 is FQNEAQ (reference sequence). The CDR3 extends over 12 amino acids. In DNA, the CDR3 is TGTGCCAGCAGCTTAGGAGTTAATGAGCAGTTCTTC. This codes for CASSLGVNEQFF.

This clone was observed a single time. The chain carries TRBV4-1 and TRBJ2-7; 10 nucleotides line up with TRBD1. CDR1 is MGHRA, CDR2 YSYEKL, per germline. The V segment lost 3 bases and the J segment 3 bases; nucleotides outside the gene matches: 2. The CDR3 covers 14 residues. Here the CDR3 DNA reads TGCGCCAGCAGCCACTGGGACAGGGGCTACGAGCAGTACTTC. Translating gives CASSHWDRGYEQYF.

The genes are TRBV30 and TRBJ1-2; D unresolved. The CDR3 extends over 14 amino acids. Trimming removed 0 bases at V and 1 base at J, with 9 bases between. CDR1 is GTSNPN, CDR2 SVGIG, per germline (reference sequence). The CDR3 DNA reads as TGTGCCTGGAGTGTACTGTCAGTTAACTATGGCTACACCTTC. Translating gives CAWSVLSVNYGYTF. Based on the CDR3 plus reference TRBV30 and TRBJ1-2, the full variable domain is SQTIHQWPATLVQPVGSPLSLECTVEGTSNPNLYWYRQAAGRGLQLLFYSVGIGQISSEVPQNLSASRPQDRQFILSSKKLLLSDSGFYLCAWSVLSVNYGYTFGSGTRLTVV.

This clone was seen just once. The V gene is TRBV25-1, the J gene TRBJ2-5, with 7 bases fitting TRBD2. The J call could be wrong; TRBJ2-7 is a better fit for the DNA end. Germline loops: CDR1 MGHDK, CDR2 SYGVNS. The CDR3 has 13 residues. The CDR3 spells CASSPREDYEQYF. In DNA form, the CDR3 reads TGTGCCAGCAGTCCCCGGGAGGACTACGAGCAGTACTTC.

This clone was detected only once. The rearrangement joins TRBV29-1 to TRBJ2-7; perhaps D is TRBD1 or TRBD2 (6 bases each). Between the trimmed V and J ends, which lost 5 bases and 5 bases, there was a span of 13 bases. The CDR3 spans 12 residues. CDR1 SQVTM and CDR2 ANQGSEA come from the germline V gene. The CDR3 coding sequence is TGCAGCGTTCTGAGGGGGGACGACGAGCAGTACTTC. Translating gives CSVLRGDDEQYF.

The chain links TRBV7-9 to TRBJ1-5; TRBD1 agrees at 7 bases. CDR1 and CDR2 (germline): SEHNR, FQNEAQ (reference sequence). The CDR3 totals 15 residues. Trimming took 5 bases from V and 6 from J; bases not matched to a gene: 10. CDR3 in amino acids: CASSPSGQSGQPQHF. CDR3 nucleotide sequence: TGTGCCAGCAGCCCATCGGGACAGTCCGGTCAGCCCCAGCATTTT.

V gene TRBV7-9 combines with J gene TRBJ2-3; possibly TRBD1 for D (5 bases). Trimming cost V 8 bases and J 4 bases, with 16 bases left between them. CDR3 length: 14 residues. Germline CDR1 is SEHNR and CDR2 is FQNEAQ (reference sequence). The CDR3 protein is CASGAPLIPDTQYF. The CDR3 nucleotides are TGTGCCAGCGGGGCACCACTGATCCCAGATACGCAGTATTTT.

This clone has just one count. V gene TRBV7-3 combines with J gene TRBJ2-2; D unresolved. V gave up 3 bases and J gave up 5 bases, with 4 bases separating them. CDR3 size: 12 residues. CDR1 SGHTA and CDR2 FQGTGA come from the germline V gene. The CDR3 loop is CASSFDTGELFF. CDR3 nucleotide sequence: TGTGCCAGCAGCTTCGATACCGGGGAGCTGTTTTTT.

The rearrangement links TRBV4-1 to TRBJ1-2; possible D gene TRBD1, 6 bases. Germline loops: CDR1 MGHRA, CDR2 YSYEKL. The CDR3 runs to 15 residues. V was shortened by 0 bases and J by 4 bases, with 12 bases between the two germline ends. CDR3 amino acids: CASSQESGAGYGYTF. The CDR3 nucleotides are TGCGCCAGCAGCCAAGAATCAGGGGCAGGCTATGGCTACACCTTC.